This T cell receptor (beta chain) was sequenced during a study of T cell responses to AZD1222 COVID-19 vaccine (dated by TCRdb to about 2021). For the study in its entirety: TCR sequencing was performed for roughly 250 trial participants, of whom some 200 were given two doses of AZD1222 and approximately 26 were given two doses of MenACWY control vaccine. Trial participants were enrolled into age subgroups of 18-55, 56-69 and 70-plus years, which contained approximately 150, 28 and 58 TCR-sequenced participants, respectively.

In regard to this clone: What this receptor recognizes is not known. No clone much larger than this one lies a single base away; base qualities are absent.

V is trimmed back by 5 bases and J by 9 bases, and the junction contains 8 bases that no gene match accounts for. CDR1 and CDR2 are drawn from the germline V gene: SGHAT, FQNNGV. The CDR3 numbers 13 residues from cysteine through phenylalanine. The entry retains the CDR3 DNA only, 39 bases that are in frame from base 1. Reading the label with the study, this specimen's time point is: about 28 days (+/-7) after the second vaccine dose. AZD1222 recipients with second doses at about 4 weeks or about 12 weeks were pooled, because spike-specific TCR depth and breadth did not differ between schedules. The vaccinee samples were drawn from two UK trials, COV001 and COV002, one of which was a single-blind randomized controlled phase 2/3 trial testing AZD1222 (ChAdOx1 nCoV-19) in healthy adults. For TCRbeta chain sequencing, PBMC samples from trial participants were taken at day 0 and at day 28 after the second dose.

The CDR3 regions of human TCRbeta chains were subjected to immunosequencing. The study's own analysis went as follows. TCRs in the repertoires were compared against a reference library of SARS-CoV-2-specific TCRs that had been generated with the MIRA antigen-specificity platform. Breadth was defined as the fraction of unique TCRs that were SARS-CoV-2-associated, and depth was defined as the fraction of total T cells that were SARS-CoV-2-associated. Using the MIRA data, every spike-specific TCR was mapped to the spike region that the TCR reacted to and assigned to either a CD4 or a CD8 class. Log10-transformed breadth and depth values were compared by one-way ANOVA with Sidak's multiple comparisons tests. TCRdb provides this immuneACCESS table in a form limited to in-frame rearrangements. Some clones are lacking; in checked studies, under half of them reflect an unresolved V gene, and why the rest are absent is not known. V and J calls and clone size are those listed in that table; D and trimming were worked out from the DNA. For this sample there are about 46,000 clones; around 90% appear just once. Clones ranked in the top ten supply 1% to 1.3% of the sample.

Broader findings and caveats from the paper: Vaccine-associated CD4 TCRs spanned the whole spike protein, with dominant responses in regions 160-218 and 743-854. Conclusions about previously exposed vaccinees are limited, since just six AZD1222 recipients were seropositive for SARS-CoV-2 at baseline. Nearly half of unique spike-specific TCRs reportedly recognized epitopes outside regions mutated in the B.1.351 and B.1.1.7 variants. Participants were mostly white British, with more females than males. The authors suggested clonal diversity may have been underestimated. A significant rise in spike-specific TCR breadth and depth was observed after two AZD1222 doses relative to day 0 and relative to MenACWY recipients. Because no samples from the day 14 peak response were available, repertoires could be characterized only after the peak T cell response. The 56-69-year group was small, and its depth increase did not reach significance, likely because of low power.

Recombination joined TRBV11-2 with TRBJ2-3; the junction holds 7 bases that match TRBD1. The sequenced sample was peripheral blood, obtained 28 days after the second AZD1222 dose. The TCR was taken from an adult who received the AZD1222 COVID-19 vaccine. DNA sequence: TGTGCCAGCAGCCCACCAACAGGGGAGACGCAGTATTTT. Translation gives CASSPPTGETQYF.